This TCR beta chain was identified during a study of cytomegalovirus exposure and HLA in healthy donors. Notes on the study in general: Likely technical artifact: a cluster of highly shared sequence variants.

As regards this clone: Its specificity is unknown.

The CDR3 totals 13 residues. The J segment lost 4 bases and the V segment lost 2 bases, leaving 0 bases of the junction unmatched. The germline CDR1 and CDR2 sequences are SEHNR and FQNEAQ (reference sequence). Vbeta (60) and Jbeta (13) primers were used in the PCR. The protocol was immunoSEQ multiplex PCR, while the TCRdb copy is restricted to in-frame clones and leaves out a portion. Among some 190,000 clones, just under 80% were seen once, and the ten largest hold about 3%. The chain uses TRBV7-9 and TRBJ1-1; 8 bases are shared with TRBD1. The source of this sequence is a female donor in good health and CMV-seronegative. The sample consisted of PBMCs. CDR3: CASSLQGATEAFF. For the CDR3, the DNA is TGTGCCAGCAGCTTACAGGGGGCCACTGAAGCTTTCTTT.